This T cell receptor beta chain came from a study of control samples from healthy donors and cancer patients. Repertoires were generated with immunoSEQ multiplex PCR, while TCRdb's copy carries only in-frame clones and drops some. Of over 150,000 clones in the sample, about 94% were seen once. This CDR3 has 13 residues. Losses at the gene ends were 4 bases for V and 11 bases for J; bases not matched to a gene: 6. Per germline, CDR1 MNHEY and CDR2 SVGEGT. Sequencing was carried out using PBMCs. The rearrangement links TRBV6-2 or TRBV6-3 to TRBJ2-4, with 9 bases fitting TRBD1. This receptor was identified in a man between 60 and 75 years old with colorectal cancer. CDR3: CASSSGTGSLQYF. CDR3 coding DNA: TGTGCCAGCAGTTCCGGGACAGGGAGTCTTCAGTACTTC.